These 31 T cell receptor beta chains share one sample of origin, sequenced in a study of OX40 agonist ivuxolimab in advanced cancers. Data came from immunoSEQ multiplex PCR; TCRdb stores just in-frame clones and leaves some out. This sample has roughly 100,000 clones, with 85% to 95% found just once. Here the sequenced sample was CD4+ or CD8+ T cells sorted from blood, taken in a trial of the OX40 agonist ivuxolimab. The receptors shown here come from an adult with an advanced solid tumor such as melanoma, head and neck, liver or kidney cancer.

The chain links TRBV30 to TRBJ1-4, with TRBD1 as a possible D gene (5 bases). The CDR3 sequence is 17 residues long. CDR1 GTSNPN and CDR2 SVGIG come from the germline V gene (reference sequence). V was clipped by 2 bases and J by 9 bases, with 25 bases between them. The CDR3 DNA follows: TGTGCCTGGAGTTCCTCATTGGGACTGTTTTTAATGAAAAAACTGTTTTTT. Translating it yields CAWSSSLGLFLMKKLFF.

CDR3 sequence: CASSPQGTVNTGELFF. DNA of the CDR3: TGTGCCAGCTCACCGCAAGGGACAGTGAACACCGGGGAGCTGTTTTTT. J is TRBJ2-2 and V is TRBV18, with TRBD1 matching over 7 bases. CDR1 is KGHSH, CDR2 LQKENI, per germline. Trimming cost V 3 bases and J 1 base; bases outside gene matches: 5. This CDR3 contains 16 residues.

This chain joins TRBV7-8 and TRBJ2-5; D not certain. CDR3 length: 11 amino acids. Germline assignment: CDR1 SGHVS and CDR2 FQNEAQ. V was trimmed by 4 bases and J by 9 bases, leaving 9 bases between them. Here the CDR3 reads CASSSSRPQYF. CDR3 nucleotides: TGTGCCAGCAGCTCCTCAAGGCCCCAGTACTTC.

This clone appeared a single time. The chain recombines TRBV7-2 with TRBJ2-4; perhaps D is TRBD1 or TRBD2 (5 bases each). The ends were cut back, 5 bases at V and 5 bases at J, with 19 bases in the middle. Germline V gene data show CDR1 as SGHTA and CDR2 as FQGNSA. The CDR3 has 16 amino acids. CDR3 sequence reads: CASSQVFGTGQNIQYF. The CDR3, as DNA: TGTGCCAGCAGCCAAGTTTTCGGTACGGGGCAAAACATTCAGTACTTC.

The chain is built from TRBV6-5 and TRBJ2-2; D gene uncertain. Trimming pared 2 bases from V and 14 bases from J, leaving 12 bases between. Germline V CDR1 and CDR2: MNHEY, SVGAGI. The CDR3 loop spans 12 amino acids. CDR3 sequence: CASSYGQTQLFF. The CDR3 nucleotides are TGTGCCAGCAGTTACGGGCAGACTCAACTGTTTTTT.

Written as DNA, the CDR3 is TGTGCCAGCAGCACCCGGACACTAATGAACACTGAAGCTTTCTTT. Translated: CASSTRTLMNTEAFF. V is TRBV13 and J is TRBJ1-1; D is perhaps TRBD1 (5 bases). CDR1 and CDR2 (germline): PRHDT, FYEKMQ (reference sequence). CDR3 length equals 15 residues. Between the trimmed V and J ends, which lost 5 bases and 0 bases, there was a span of 13 bases. Full variable domain (remainder filled in from reference TRBV13 and TRBJ1-1): AAGVIQSPRHLIKEKRETATLKCYPIPRHDTVYWYQQGPGQDPQFLISFYEKMQSDKGSIPDRFSAQQFSDYHSELNMSSLELGDSALYFCASSTRTLMNTEAFFGQGTRLTVV.

CDR3 in amino acids: CASTGFSNQPQHF. DNA of the CDR3: TGTGCCAGCACCGGATTTAGCAATCAGCCCCAGCATTTT. This sequence joins TRBV2 and TRBJ1-5; D call uncertain. Trimming removed 7 bases from V and 0 bases from J, with 7 bases in between. CDR3 length: 13 amino acids. Germline V CDR1 and CDR2: SNHLY, FYNNEI.

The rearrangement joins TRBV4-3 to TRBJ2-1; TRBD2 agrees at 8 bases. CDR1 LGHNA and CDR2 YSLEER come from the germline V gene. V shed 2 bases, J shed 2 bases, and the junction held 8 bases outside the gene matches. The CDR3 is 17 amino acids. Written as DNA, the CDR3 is TGCGCCAGCAGCCAATCCGACGGGGGGGCCGCCTACAATGAGCAGTTCTTC. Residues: CASSQSDGGAAYNEQFF.

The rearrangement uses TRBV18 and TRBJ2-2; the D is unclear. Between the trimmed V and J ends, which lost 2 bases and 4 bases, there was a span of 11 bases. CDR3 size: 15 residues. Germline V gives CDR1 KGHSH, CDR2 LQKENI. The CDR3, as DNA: TGTGCCAGCTCACCATCACAATCCAGCACCGGGGAGCTGTTTTTT. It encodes CASSPSQSSTGELFF.

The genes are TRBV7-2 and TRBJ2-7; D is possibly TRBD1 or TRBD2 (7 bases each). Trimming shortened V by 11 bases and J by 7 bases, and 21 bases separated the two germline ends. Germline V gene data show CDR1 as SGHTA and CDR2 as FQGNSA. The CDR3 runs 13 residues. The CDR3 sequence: CAGAGQRSSEQYF. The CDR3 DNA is TGTGCCGGAGCGGGACAGCGGTCGTCAGAGCAGTACTTC. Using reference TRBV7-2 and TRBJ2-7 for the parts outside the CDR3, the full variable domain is GAGVSQSPSNKVTEKGKDVELRCDPISGHTALYWYRQSLGQGLEFLIYFQGNSAPDKSGLPSDRFSAERTGGSVSTLTIQRTQQEDSAVYLCAGAGQRSSEQYFGPGTRLTVT.

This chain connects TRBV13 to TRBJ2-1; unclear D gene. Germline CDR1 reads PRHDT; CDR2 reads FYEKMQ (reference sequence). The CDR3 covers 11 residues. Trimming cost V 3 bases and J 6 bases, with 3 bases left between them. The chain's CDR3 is CASSFFNEQFF. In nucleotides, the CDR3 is TGTGCCAGCAGCTTTTTCAATGAGCAGTTCTTC.

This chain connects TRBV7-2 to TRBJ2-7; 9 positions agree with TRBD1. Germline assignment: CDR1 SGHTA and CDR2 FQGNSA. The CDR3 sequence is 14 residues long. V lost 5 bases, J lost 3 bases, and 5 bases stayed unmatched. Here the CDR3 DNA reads TGTGCCAGCAGCCCACAGACAGGGGGCTACGAGCAGTACTTC. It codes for CASSPQTGGYEQYF.

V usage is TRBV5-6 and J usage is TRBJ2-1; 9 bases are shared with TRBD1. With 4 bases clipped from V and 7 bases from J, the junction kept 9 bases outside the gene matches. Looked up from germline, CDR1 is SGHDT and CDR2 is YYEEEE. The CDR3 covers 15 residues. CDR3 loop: CASSRFPGQGNEQFF. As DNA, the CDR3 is TGTGCCAGCAGCCGTTTTCCGGGACAGGGAAATGAGCAGTTCTTC.

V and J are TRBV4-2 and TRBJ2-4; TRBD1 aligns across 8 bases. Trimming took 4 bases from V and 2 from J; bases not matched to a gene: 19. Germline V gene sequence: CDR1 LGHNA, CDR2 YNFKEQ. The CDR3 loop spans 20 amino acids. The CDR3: CASSRGLGTGVEFSKNIQYF. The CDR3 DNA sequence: TGTGCCAGCAGCCGAGGCCTTGGGACAGGAGTTGAATTTTCCAAAAACATTCAGTACTTC.

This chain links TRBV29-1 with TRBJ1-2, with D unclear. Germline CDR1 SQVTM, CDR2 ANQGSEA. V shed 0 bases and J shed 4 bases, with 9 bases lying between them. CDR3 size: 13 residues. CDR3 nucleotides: TGCAGCGTTGAAGATCAAGGTGGCTATGGCTACACCTTC. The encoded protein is CSVEDQGGYGYTF.

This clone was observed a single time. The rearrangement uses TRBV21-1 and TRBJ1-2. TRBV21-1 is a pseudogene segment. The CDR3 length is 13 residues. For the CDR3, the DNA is TGTGCCAGCAGCAAAAGCAGATCCTATGGCTACACCTTC. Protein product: CASSKSRSYGYTF.

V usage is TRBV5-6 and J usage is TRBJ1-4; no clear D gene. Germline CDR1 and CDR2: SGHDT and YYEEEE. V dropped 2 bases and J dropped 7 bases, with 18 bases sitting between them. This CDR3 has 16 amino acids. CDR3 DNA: TGTGCCAGCAGCTTTCTGGACCGCCGGGGAGGTGAAAAACTGTTTTTT. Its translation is CASSFLDRRGGEKLFF.

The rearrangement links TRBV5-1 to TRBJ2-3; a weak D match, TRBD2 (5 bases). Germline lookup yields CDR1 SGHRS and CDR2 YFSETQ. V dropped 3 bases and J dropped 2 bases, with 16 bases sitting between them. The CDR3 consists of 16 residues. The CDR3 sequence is CASSSSGAVTTDTQYF. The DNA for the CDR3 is TGCGCCAGCAGCTCCTCCGGAGCGGTAACCACAGATACGCAGTATTTT.

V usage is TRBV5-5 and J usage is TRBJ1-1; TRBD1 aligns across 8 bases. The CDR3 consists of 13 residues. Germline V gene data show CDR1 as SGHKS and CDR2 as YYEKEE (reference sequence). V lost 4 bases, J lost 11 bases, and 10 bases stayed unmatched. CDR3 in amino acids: CASSPGTGGSAFF. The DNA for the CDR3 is TGTGCCAGCAGCCCTGGGACAGGAGGGAGTGCTTTCTTT.

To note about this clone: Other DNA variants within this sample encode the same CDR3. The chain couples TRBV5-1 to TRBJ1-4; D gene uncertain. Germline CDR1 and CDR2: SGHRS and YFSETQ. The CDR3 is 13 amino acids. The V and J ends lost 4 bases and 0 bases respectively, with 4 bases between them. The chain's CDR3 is CASSPATNEKLFF. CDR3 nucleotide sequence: TGCGCCAGCAGCCCCGCAACTAATGAAAAACTGTTTTTT.

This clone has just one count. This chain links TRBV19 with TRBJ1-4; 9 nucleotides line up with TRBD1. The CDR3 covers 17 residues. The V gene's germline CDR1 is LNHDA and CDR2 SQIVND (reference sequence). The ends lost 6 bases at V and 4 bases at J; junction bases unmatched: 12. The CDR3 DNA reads TGTGCCAGTAGACGGACCCCGGGACAGGGACTTAATGAAAAACTGTTTTTT. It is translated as CASRRTPGQGLNEKLFF.

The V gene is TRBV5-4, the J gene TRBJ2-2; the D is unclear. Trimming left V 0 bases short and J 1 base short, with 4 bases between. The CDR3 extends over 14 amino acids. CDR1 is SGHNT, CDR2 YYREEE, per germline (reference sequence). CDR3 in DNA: TGTGCCAGCAGCTTGGGCCAGAACACCGGGGAGCTGTTTTTT. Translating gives CASSLGQNTGELFF.

This chain's CDR3 is CASNSGRADTQYF. CDR3 nucleotide sequence: TGTGCCAGCAATAGCGGGAGAGCAGATACGCAGTATTTT. The V call is TRBV9, the J call TRBJ2-3; 9 nucleotides line up with TRBD2. Trimming took 6 bases from V and 4 from J; bases not matched to a gene: 3. This CDR3 is built from 13 residues. The germline CDR1 and CDR2 sequences are SGDLS and YYNGEE.

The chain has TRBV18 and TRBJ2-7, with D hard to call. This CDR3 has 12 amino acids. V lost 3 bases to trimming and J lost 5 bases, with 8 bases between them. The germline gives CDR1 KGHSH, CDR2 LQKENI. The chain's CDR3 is CASSPWGNEQYF. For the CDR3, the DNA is TGTGCCAGCTCACCGTGGGGAAACGAGCAGTACTTC.

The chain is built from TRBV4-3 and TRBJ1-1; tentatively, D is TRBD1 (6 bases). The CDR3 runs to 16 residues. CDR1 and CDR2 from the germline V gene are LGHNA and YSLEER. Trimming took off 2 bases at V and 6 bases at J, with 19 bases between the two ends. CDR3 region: CASSQPLTGGGSEAFF. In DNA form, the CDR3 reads TGCGCCAGCAGCCAACCACTGACAGGCGGTGGTTCTGAAGCTTTCTTT.

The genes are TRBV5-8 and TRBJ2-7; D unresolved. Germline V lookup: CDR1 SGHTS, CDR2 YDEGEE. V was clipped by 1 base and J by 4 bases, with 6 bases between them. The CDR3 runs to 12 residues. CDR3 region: CASSLSRYEQYF. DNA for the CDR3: TGTGCCAGCAGCTTGTCGAGGTACGAGCAGTACTTC.

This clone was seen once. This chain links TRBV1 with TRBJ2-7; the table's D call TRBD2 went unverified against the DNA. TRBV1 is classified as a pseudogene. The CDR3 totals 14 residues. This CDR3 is CTSSHPTGGYEQYF. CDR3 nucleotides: TGCACCAGCAGCCACCCTACCGGGGGCTACGAGCAGTACTTC.

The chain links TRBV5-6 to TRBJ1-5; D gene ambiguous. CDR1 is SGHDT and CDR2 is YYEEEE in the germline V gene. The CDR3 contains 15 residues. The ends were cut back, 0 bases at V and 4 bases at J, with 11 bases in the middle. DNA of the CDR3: TGTGCCAGCAGCTTGGGGCCGTCCGAGAATCAGCCCCAGCATTTT. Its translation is CASSLGPSENQPQHF.

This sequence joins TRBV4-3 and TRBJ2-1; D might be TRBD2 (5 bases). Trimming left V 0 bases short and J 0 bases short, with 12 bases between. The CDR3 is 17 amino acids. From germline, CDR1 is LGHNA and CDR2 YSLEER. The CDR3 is CASSQDVARSSYNEQFF. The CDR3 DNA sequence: TGCGCCAGCAGCCAAGATGTAGCGCGGAGCTCCTACAATGAGCAGTTCTTC.

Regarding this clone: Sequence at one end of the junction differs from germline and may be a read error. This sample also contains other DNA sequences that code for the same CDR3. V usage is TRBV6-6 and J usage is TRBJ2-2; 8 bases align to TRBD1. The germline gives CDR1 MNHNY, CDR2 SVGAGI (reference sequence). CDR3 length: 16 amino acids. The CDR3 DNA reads TGTGCCAGCAGTTACTTGACAGGGGCGCTCACCGGAGAGCTGTTTTTT. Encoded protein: CASSYLTGALTGELFF.

The CDR3 DNA follows: TGTGCCAGCGGGTCTAGGGGTGCCTGGAACACTGAAGCTTTCTTT. Its translation: CASGSRGAWNTEAFF. The gene calls are TRBV6-1 and TRBJ1-1; a weak D match, TRBD1 (5 bases). CDR3 size: 15 residues. The germline CDR1 and CDR2 sequences are MNHNS and SASEGT. Trimming shortened V by 8 bases and J by 1 base, and 17 bases separated the two germline ends.